This TCR beta chain was retrieved from a study of blood T cells in healthy people across ages. A second PCR of 7 to 11 cycles used a sample-barcoded 5' primer and a J-beta primer mix. MiXCR was run by TCRdb on the 5' RACE reads, yielding one entry per CDR3 protein. This table has about 1.6 million distinct CDR3 sequences, about 31% appearing once. Study conclusions and caveats: CMV infection status of these donors was not known. A strong correlation between TCR beta diversity and naive T cell percentage was seen. Roughly linear age-related decline in beta diversity appeared, significant by age 40.

Trimming cost V 5 bases and J 6 bases, with 17 bases left between them. The CDR3 length is 14 residues. Germline V gives CDR1 SGHTA, CDR2 FQGTGA. Healthy Russian Caucasian donors spanned ages about 6 to 100 years. This clonotype was counted only a few times. Its antigen remains unidentified. The chain joins TRBV7-3 to TRBJ2-7; D not certain. The sequenced material came from blood. This TCR was recovered from a woman under 40 in good health. The CDR3 DNA is TGTGCCAGCAGCCCTGATCACAGTTCCAGCGAGCAGTACTTC. Translation gives CASSPDHSSSEQYF. Full variable domain (rest looked up from reference TRBV7-3 and TRBJ2-7): GAGVSQTPSNKVTEKGKYVELRCDPISGHTALYWYRQSLGQGPEFLIYFQGTGAADDSGLPNDRFFAVRPEGSVSTLKIQRTERGDSAVYLCASSPDHSSSEQYFGPGTRLTVT.